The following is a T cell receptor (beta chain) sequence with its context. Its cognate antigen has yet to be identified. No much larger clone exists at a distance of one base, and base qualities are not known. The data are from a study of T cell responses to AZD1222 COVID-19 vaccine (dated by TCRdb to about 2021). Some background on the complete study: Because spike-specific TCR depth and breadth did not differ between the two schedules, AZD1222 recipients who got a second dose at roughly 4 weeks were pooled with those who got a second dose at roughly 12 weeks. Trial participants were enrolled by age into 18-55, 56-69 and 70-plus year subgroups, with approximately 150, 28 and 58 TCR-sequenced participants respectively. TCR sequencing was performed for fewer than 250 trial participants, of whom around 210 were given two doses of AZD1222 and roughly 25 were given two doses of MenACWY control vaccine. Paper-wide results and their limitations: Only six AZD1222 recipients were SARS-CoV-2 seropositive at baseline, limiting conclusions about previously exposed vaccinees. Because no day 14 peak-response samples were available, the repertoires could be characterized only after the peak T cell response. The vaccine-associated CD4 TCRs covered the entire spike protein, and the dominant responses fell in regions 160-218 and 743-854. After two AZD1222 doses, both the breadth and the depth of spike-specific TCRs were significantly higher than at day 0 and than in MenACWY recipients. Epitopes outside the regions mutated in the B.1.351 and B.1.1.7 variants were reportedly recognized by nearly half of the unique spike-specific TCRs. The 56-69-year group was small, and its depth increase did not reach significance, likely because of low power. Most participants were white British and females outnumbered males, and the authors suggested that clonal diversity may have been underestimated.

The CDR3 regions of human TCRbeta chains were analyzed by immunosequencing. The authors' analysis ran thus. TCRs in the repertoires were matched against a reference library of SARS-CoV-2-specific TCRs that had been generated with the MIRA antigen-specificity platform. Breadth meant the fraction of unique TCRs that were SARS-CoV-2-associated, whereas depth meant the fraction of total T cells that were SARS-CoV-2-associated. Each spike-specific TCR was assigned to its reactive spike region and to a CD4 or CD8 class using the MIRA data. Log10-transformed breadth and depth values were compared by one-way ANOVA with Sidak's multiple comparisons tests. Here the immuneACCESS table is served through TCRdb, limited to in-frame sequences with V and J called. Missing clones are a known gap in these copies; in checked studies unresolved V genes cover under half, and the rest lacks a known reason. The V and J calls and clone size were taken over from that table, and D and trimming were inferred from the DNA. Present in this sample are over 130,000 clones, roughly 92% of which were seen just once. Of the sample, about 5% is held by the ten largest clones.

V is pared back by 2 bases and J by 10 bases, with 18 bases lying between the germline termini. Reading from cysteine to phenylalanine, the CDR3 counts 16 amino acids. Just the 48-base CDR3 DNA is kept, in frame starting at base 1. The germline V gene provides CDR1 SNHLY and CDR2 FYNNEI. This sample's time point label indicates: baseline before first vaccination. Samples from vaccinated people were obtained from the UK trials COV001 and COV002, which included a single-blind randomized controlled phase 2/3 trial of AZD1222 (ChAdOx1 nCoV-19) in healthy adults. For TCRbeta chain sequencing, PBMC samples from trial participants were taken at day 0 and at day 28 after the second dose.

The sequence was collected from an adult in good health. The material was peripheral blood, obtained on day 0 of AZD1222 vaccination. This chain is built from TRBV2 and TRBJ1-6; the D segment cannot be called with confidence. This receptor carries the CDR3 CASSERVAATGSPLHF. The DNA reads TGTGCCAGCAGTGAAAGGGTGGCGGCGACTGGGTCACCCCTCCACTTT.